Sequencing of this T cell receptor beta chain was carried out in a study of response to subunit inactivated influenza vaccine. The study, taken as a whole, reports: Researchers suggested that each seasonal influenza vaccination recruits few new T cells.

The CDR3 covers 15 residues. The V gene's germline CDR1 is KGHSH and CDR2 LQKENI. Trimming shortened V by 5 bases and J by 6 bases, and 19 bases separated the two germline ends. TCRdb re-derived calls from the RT-PCR reads in MiXCR, one entry per CDR3 protein. The sample lists about 530,000 distinct CDR3 sequences; 13% were seen once. Note on this clonotype: Antigen unknown.

This material consisted of PBMCs from blood, taken 40 to 50 days after vaccination. This chain links TRBV18 with TRBJ1-1; a weak D match, TRBD1 (5 bases). The receptor's source is a man aged 50 to 59 who received an inactivated influenza vaccine. The CDR3: CASSTRGTLRAEAFF. As DNA, the CDR3 is TGTGCCAGCTCAACGCGTGGGACCCTTCGGGCTGAAGCTTTCTTT.